Each of the 27 T cell receptor beta chains below was sequenced from the same sample in a study of T cell clonality in common variable immunodeficiency. The repertoire was sequenced with immunoSEQ multiplex PCR; TCRdb's copy has only in-frame clones and lacks some. The repertoire consists of about 37,000 clones, none detected only once. Specimen: peripheral blood mononuclear cells. All receptors come from a person aged 18 to 70 in good health.

This clone was counted ten times or more. The CDR3 end lies 3 residues beyond the end of the read and is filled in from the germline J gene. The V call is TRBV7-2, the J call TRBJ1-1; TRBD1 agrees at 10 bases. Looked up from germline, CDR1 is SGHTA and CDR2 is FQGNSA. V was pared by 5 bases and J by 7 bases, with 7 bases of the junction left unmatched. CDR3 length equals 14 residues. The sequenced part of the CDR3 DNA is TGTGCCAGCAGCCCGGACAGGGGGTTCAATGAA. It is translated as CASSPDRGFNE. The full CDR3 sequence reads CASSPDRGFNEAFF.

This clone was observed at least ten times. The read comes to an end 3 residues before the CDR3 does, leaving the germline J gene to fill in the end. Other nucleotide sequences from this sample produce the same CDR3. The genes are TRBV5-6 and TRBJ1-3; 9 nucleotides align to TRBD1. Germline V lookup: CDR1 SGHDT, CDR2 YYEEEE. J was trimmed by 2 bases and V by 3 bases; bases with no gene match: 0. The CDR3 is 14 residues long. CDR3 in amino acids: CASSWDRAGNTIYF. The CDR3 DNA, read in part, is TGTGCCAGCAGCTGGGACAGGGCTGGAAACACC.

To note about this clone: With the read ending 3 residues before the CDR3 end, the germline J gene is used to fill in that end. The chain is built from TRBV6-1 and TRBJ1-2; TRBD1 is a possible D gene (6 bases). The CDR3 extends over 14 amino acids. Germline values: CDR1 MNHNS, CDR2 SASEGT. With 1 base removed from V and 1 base from J, the gap between germline ends came to 7 bases. CDR3 DNA (partial): TGTGCCAGCAGTGAAGGGACAGATAACTATGGC. Protein: CASSEGTDNYG. The complete CDR3 reads CASSEGTDNYGYTF.

This clone was found many times. The read finishes 3 residues shy of the CDR3 end, and the germline J gene is used to complete it. The chain links TRBV5-1 to TRBJ1-5; 7 bases line up with TRBD1. Germline CDR1 is SGHRS and CDR2 is YFSETQ. The CDR3 runs 18 residues. After removal of 4 bases from V and 0 bases from J, the junction contained 13 bases not matched to a gene. CDR3 DNA, as far as it was read: TGCGCCAGCAGCCCTAACCGGGACAGTCGATATAGCAATCAGCCC. Amino acids: CASSPNRDSRYSNQP. The complete CDR3 reads CASSPNRDSRYSNQPQHF.

This clone was detected many times. The CDR3 sequence is CASSGDYQETQYF. The DNA read from the CDR3 is TGTGCCAGCAGTGGGGACTATCAAGAGACC. The chain is built from TRBV2 and TRBJ2-5, with 7 bases identical to TRBD2. The CDR3 end lies 3 residues beyond the end of the read and is filled in from the germline J gene. This CDR3 has 13 amino acids. CDR1 and CDR2 from the germline V gene are SNHLY and FYNNEI. V was pared by 4 bases and J by 2 bases, with 1 base of the junction left unmatched.

This clone was found many times. The read falls 3 residues short of the CDR3 end, and the missing part is taken from the germline J gene. This rearrangement joins TRBV15 to TRBJ2-7; D is unresolved. Trimming shortened V by 1 base and J by 3 bases, and 10 bases separated the two germline ends. The CDR3 sequence is 14 residues long. The germline V gene has CDR1 LNHNV and CDR2 YYDKDF (reference sequence). The DNA read from the CDR3 is TGTGCCACCAGCAGAGGAACTACCGGCTACGAG. It is translated as CATSRGTTGYE. The whole CDR3 sequence reads CATSRGTTGYEQYF.

The sample holds a few counts of this clone. The read is 3 residues too short to cover the CDR3 end, so that end is filled in from the germline J gene. This chain links TRBV7-3 with TRBJ2-7; the D gene is possibly TRBD1 (5 bases). The CDR3 sequence is 14 residues long. Germline-derived CDR1 and CDR2 are SGHTA and FQGTGA. Between the trimmed V and J ends, which lost 5 bases and 2 bases, there was a span of 13 bases. The part of the CDR3 DNA that was read is TGTGCCAGCAGCAACCTCCAGACAGCCTACGAG. Translated: CASSNLQTAYE. The entire CDR3 is CASSNLQTAYEQYF.

Regarding this clone: Read data end 3 residues before the CDR3 end; the end is taken from the germline J gene. V usage is TRBV2 and J usage is TRBJ1-5, with D unclear. CDR1 and CDR2 from the germline V gene are SNHLY and FYNNEI. CDR3 size: 17 residues. Trimming left V 1 base short and J 3 bases short, with 16 bases between. The sequenced CDR3 bases are TGTGCCAGCAGTGAAGTGGAAAGGGTCGGTGTCAATCAGCCC. Translation gives CASSEVERVGVNQP. The complete CDR3 protein is CASSEVERVGVNQPQHF.

Ten or more counts support this clone. The CDR3 extends 3 residues past the end of the read, so its final part is completed from the germline J gene. The chain couples TRBV13 to TRBJ1-4, with TRBD1 identical over 9 bases. Germline V gene sequence: CDR1 PRHDT, CDR2 FYEKMQ (reference sequence). The length of the CDR3 is 14 residues. With V trimmed by 5 bases and J by 8 bases, 6 bases remained unmatched. CDR3 amino acids: CASSLTGQGEKLFF. The part of the CDR3 DNA that was read is TGTGCCAGCAGCCTTACCGGACAGGGGGAAAAA.

This clone showed up just a few times. The CDR3 end falls 3 residues outside the read, so it is completed with the germline J gene. The gene calls are TRBV20-1 and TRBJ2-5; 9 bases fit TRBD1. Germline assignment: CDR1 DFQATT and CDR2 SNEGSKA (reference sequence). The V and J ends lost 7 bases and 4 bases, in that order; junction bases with no gene match: 10. The CDR3 is 14 residues long. The sequenced part of the CDR3 DNA is TGCAGTGTCCCTTCGCCGGGACAGGGAGAGACC. It encodes CSVPSPGQGET. Given in full, the CDR3 is CSVPSPGQGETQYF.

This clone was detected ten times or more. The CDR3 loop is CASSFSTGENGELFF. The part of the CDR3 DNA that was read is TGCGCCAGCAGCTTCTCGACAGGGGAGAACGGGGAG. The chain combines TRBV5-1 with TRBJ2-2, with 8 bases identical to TRBD1. From the germline J gene comes the end of the CDR3, since the read stops 3 residues before it. J gave up 7 bases and V 2 bases, and 7 bases lay outside the gene matches. In germline, CDR1 is SGHRS, CDR2 YFSETQ. CDR3 length equals 15 residues.

This clone was recorded at least ten times. The CDR3 goes on 3 residues after the read ends, and that part is filled in from the germline J gene. The chain employs TRBV19 and TRBJ2-1, with 7 bases identical to TRBD2. Germline V CDR1 and CDR2: LNHDA, SQIVND (reference sequence). The trim removed 3 bases at V and 3 bases at J, leaving 11 bases unmatched. This CDR3 has 17 amino acids. The CDR3 spells CASSIYKWGGSYNEQFF. The DNA read from the CDR3 is TGTGCCAGTAGTATCTATAAGTGGGGGGGTAGCTACAATGAG.

This clone was counted ten times or more. The CDR3 goes on 3 residues after the read ends, and that part is filled in from the germline J gene. This chain uses TRBV7-9 with TRBJ1-2; perhaps TRBD1 as D (6 bases). The CDR3 sequence is 13 residues long. Germline V gene data show CDR1 as SEHNR and CDR2 as FQNEAQ (reference sequence). CDR3 in amino acids: CASSLVSGASYTF. CDR3 DNA, as far as it was read: TGTGCCAGCAGCTTAGTTTCAGGGGCTAGC.

As concerns this clone: The observed sequence ends 3 residues before the CDR3 terminus, with the missing tail filled in from the germline J gene. The chain links TRBV2 to TRBJ1-3; 7 bases are a match to TRBD1. The junction had 2 bases not matched to a gene; V was cut back by 2 bases and J by 4 bases. Germline lookup yields CDR1 SNHLY and CDR2 FYNNEI. The CDR3 runs 14 residues. CDR3 bases read: TGTGCCAGCAGTGAACAGGGGGGAGGAAACACC. This sequence encodes CASSEQGGGNT. The full CDR3 sequence reads CASSEQGGGNTIYF. The full variable domain, its missing parts supplied by reference TRBV2 and TRBJ1-3, is EPEVTQTPSHQVTQMGQEVILRCVPISNHLYFYWYRQILGQKVEFLVSFYNNEISEKSEIFDDQFSVERPDGSNFTLKIRSTKLEDSAMYFCASSEQGGGNTIYFGEGSWLTVV.

This clone was detected a few times. The sequenced fragment ends 3 residues before the CDR3 boundary, so the rest is inferred from the germline J gene. The rearrangement uses TRBV7-3 and TRBJ1-2; tentatively, D is TRBD1 (5 bases). The CDR3 consists of 16 residues. The V gene's germline CDR1 is SGHTA and CDR2 FQGTGA. CDR3 residues: CASSPGSGRATDTYTF. The CDR3 bases that were read are TGTGCCAGCAGCCCAGGGAGCGGGAGGGCGACAGATACC. The full variable domain, with the rest looked up from reference TRBV7-3 and TRBJ1-2, is GAGVSQTPSNKVTEKGKYVELRCDPISGHTALYWYRQSLGQGPEFLIYFQGTGAADDSGLPNDRFFAVRPEGSVSTLKIQRTERGDSAVYLCASSPGSGRATDTYTFGSGTRLTVV.

There are many counts of this clone. The read ends 3 residues shy of where the CDR3 ends; the end is completed using the germline J gene. The chain employs TRBV5-1 and TRBJ2-4, with TRBD1 as a possible D gene (6 bases). The V gene lost 3 bases and the J gene lost 0 bases, with 13 bases spanning the gap. Germline CDR1 and CDR2: SGHRS and YFSETQ. The CDR3 contains 16 residues. This chain's CDR3 is CASSSTGTLAKNIQYF. The CDR3 bases that were read are TGCGCCAGCAGCTCTACAGGGACATTAGCCAAAAACATT.

This clone was detected many times. The read comes to an end 3 residues before the CDR3 does, leaving the germline J gene to fill in the end. The rearrangement uses TRBV5-4 and TRBJ1-2; 9 nucleotides line up with TRBD1. This CDR3 region has 15 residues. Germline V gives CDR1 SGHNT, CDR2 YYREEE (reference sequence). The DNA read from the CDR3 is TGTGCCAGCAGCCTAGGACAGGGGTTAGCAGGCGGC. Its protein is CASSLGQGLAGG. The whole CDR3 protein reads CASSLGQGLAGGYTF.

In this sample, this clone turned up many times. The CDR3 is cut off 3 residues early in the read; its end comes from the germline J gene. V and J are TRBV19 and TRBJ2-2; TRBD1 matches 7 bases. CDR3 length: 14 amino acids. Unmatched junction bases numbered 1, after V lost 5 bases and J lost 1 base. The germline gives CDR1 LNHDA, CDR2 SQIVND (reference sequence). The sequenced CDR3 bases are TGTGCCAGTAGTTGGACAGGGAACACCGGGGAG. Amino acids: CASSWTGNTGE. The CDR3, in full, reads CASSWTGNTGELFF. The whole variable domain, remainder taken from reference TRBV19 and TRBJ2-2, is DGGITQSPKYLFRKEGQNVTLSCEQNLNHDAMYWYRQDPGQGLRLIYYSQIVNDFQKGDIAEGYSVSREKKESFPLTVTSAQKNPTAFYLCASSWTGNTGELFFGEGSRLTVL.

This clone was observed at least ten times. Read sequence stops 3 residues before the CDR3 end, and the germline J gene provides the missing end. The J gene is TRBJ2-1, the V gene TRBV7-2; 7 bases fit TRBD2. The CDR3 runs 15 residues. Germline-derived CDR1 and CDR2 are SGHTA and FQGNSA. Trimming took 4 bases from V and 4 from J; bases not matched to a gene: 7. The CDR3 sequence is CASSWGLPTYNEQFF. The CDR3 DNA, read in part, is TGTGCCAGCAGCTGGGGACTACCCACATACAATGAG.

There are many counts of this clone. The CDR3 goes on 3 residues after the read ends, and that part is filled in from the germline J gene. The V call is TRBV18, the J call TRBJ2-7; 7 bases map to TRBD1. Germline CDR1 KGHSH, CDR2 LQKENI. Trimming took 6 bases from V and 3 from J; bases not matched to a gene: 17. The CDR3 consists of 17 residues. The CDR3 loop reads CASSISPTTGTVYEQYF. Partial CDR3 DNA: TGTGCCAGCTCGATCAGTCCCACCACCGGGACAGTCTACGAG.

Turning to this clone: The read terminates 3 residues ahead of where the CDR3 ends, so the germline J gene completes it. The chain carries TRBV2 and TRBJ2-2, with TRBD1 matching 9 bases. The CDR3 contains 18 residues. The trim removed 0 bases at V and 1 base at J, leaving 6 bases unmatched. The germline V gene encodes CDR1 SNHLY and CDR2 FYNNEI. The covered CDR3 bases are TGTGCCAGCAGTGAAGCGGGACAGGGTCCCCTGAACACCGGGGAG. The encoded protein is CASSEAGQGPLNTGE. The CDR3 reads in full as CASSEAGQGPLNTGELFF.

Notes on this clone: The read ends 3 residues early relative to the CDR3; the germline J gene fills the gap. The genes are TRBV11-2 and TRBJ2-1; D is unclear. The V end was cut by 5 bases, the J end by 4 bases, with 15 bases between. This CDR3 comprises 15 residues. The germline CDR1 and CDR2 sequences are SGHAT and FQNNGV. The CDR3 spells CASSTQHLGYNEQFF. The sequenced part of the CDR3 DNA is TGTGCCAGCAGCACCCAACACCTCGGGTACAATGAG.

For this clone: The CDR3 end falls 3 residues outside the read, so it is completed with the germline J gene. The gene calls are TRBV7-9 and TRBJ1-6; the D is unclear. V was shortened by 6 bases and J by 6 bases, with 15 bases between the two germline ends. This CDR3 has 15 amino acids. Per germline, CDR1 SEHNR and CDR2 FQNEAQ (reference sequence). The CDR3 reads CASSPGEVTNSPLHF. The part of the CDR3 DNA that was read is TGTGCCAGCAGTCCCGGGGAAGTCACTAATTCACCC.

A few counts support this clone. The junction departs from the called germline gene at one end, perhaps through a read error. Read data end 3 residues before the CDR3 end; the end is taken from the germline J gene. This rearrangement joins TRBV7-3 to TRBJ1-2; 7 bases map to TRBD1. The CDR3 has 13 amino acids. Germline V lookup: CDR1 SGHTA, CDR2 FQGTGA. Here the CDR3 reads CASNLGGHYGYTF. Incomplete CDR3 DNA: TGTGCCAGCAACTTAGGGGGCCACTATGGC.

This clone was seen only a few times. The CDR3 goes on 3 residues after the read ends, and that part is filled in from the germline J gene. This chain links TRBV6-1 with TRBJ1-2, with a weak D call TRBD1 (5 bases). CDR3 length: 13 residues. The germline V gene encodes CDR1 MNHNS and CDR2 SASEGT. The covered CDR3 bases are TGTGCCAGCAGTGTAGGGCAGGGTGGAGGC. Encoded protein: CASSVGQGGG. The entire CDR3 protein reads CASSVGQGGGYTF.

This clone has a count of ten or more. The read halts 3 residues ahead of the CDR3 end, with the missing end drawn from the germline J gene. V is TRBV7-2 and J is TRBJ2-7, with TRBD2 identical over 8 bases. There are 14 residues in the CDR3. V lost 4 bases, J lost 6 bases, and 8 bases stayed unmatched. Looked up from germline, CDR1 is SGHTA and CDR2 is FQGNSA. The CDR3 bases that were read are TGTGCCAGCAGCTCCATTGCTAGCGGGCGCGAG. Its translation: CASSSIASGRE. The whole CDR3 protein is CASSSIASGREQYF.

This clone was detected many times. The CDR3 goes on 3 residues after the read ends, and that part is filled in from the germline J gene. The chain has TRBV7-8 and TRBJ2-3; no clear D gene. V lost 1 base and J 2 bases, leaving 7 bases between the germline ends. CDR1 SGHVS and CDR2 FQNEAQ come from the germline V gene. The CDR3 consists of 14 residues. This CDR3 is CASSLDSYTDTQYF. The sequenced CDR3 bases are TGTGCCAGCAGCTTAGACTCCTACACAGATACG.